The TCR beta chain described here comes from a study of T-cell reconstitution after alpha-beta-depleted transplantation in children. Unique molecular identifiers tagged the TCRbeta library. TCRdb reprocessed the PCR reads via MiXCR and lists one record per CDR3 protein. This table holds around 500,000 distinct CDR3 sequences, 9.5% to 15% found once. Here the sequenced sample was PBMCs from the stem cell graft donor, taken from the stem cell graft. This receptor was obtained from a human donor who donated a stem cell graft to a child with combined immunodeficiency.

In DNA, the CDR3 is TGCAGTGCTAGAGACTATAAAGCGGGAGGGTGGGATGAGCAGTTCTTC. Amino acid sequence: CSARDYKAGGWDEQFF. This chain connects TRBV20-1 to TRBJ2-1; 10 bases match TRBD2. CDR3 size: 16 residues. V lost 0 bases and J lost 8; bases outside the gene matches: 10. Germline CDR1 DFQATT, CDR2 SNEGSKA (reference sequence).